This T cell receptor beta chain was sequenced for a study of shared T cell receptors in the human thymus. Method: immunoSEQ multiplex PCR; TCRdb's copy keeps in-frame clones and lacks some. The sample includes some 700,000 clones, roughly 90% of them seen just once. This CDR3 has 13 amino acids. Germline V CDR1 and CDR2: MNHEY, SVGAGI. With 6 bases clipped from V and 6 bases from J, the junction kept 6 bases outside the gene matches. The sample also formed part of further work on human thymus T cells. That paper notes: The donors were infants in Finland with congenital heart defects, otherwise immunologically healthy. Thymus was obtained from resections taken during corrective heart surgery. Biased V and J segment usage appeared in thymus and peripheral blood. Related work found strong thymic repertoire overlap between unrelated individuals.

Material: thymocytes. This receptor was obtained from a boy less than two years old with a congenital heart defect. This chain uses TRBV6-5 with TRBJ1-1; 8 nucleotides align to TRBD1. The CDR3 loop reads CASSKDRGAEAFF. CDR3 in DNA: TGTGCCAGCAGCAAAGACAGGGGTGCTGAAGCTTTCTTT.